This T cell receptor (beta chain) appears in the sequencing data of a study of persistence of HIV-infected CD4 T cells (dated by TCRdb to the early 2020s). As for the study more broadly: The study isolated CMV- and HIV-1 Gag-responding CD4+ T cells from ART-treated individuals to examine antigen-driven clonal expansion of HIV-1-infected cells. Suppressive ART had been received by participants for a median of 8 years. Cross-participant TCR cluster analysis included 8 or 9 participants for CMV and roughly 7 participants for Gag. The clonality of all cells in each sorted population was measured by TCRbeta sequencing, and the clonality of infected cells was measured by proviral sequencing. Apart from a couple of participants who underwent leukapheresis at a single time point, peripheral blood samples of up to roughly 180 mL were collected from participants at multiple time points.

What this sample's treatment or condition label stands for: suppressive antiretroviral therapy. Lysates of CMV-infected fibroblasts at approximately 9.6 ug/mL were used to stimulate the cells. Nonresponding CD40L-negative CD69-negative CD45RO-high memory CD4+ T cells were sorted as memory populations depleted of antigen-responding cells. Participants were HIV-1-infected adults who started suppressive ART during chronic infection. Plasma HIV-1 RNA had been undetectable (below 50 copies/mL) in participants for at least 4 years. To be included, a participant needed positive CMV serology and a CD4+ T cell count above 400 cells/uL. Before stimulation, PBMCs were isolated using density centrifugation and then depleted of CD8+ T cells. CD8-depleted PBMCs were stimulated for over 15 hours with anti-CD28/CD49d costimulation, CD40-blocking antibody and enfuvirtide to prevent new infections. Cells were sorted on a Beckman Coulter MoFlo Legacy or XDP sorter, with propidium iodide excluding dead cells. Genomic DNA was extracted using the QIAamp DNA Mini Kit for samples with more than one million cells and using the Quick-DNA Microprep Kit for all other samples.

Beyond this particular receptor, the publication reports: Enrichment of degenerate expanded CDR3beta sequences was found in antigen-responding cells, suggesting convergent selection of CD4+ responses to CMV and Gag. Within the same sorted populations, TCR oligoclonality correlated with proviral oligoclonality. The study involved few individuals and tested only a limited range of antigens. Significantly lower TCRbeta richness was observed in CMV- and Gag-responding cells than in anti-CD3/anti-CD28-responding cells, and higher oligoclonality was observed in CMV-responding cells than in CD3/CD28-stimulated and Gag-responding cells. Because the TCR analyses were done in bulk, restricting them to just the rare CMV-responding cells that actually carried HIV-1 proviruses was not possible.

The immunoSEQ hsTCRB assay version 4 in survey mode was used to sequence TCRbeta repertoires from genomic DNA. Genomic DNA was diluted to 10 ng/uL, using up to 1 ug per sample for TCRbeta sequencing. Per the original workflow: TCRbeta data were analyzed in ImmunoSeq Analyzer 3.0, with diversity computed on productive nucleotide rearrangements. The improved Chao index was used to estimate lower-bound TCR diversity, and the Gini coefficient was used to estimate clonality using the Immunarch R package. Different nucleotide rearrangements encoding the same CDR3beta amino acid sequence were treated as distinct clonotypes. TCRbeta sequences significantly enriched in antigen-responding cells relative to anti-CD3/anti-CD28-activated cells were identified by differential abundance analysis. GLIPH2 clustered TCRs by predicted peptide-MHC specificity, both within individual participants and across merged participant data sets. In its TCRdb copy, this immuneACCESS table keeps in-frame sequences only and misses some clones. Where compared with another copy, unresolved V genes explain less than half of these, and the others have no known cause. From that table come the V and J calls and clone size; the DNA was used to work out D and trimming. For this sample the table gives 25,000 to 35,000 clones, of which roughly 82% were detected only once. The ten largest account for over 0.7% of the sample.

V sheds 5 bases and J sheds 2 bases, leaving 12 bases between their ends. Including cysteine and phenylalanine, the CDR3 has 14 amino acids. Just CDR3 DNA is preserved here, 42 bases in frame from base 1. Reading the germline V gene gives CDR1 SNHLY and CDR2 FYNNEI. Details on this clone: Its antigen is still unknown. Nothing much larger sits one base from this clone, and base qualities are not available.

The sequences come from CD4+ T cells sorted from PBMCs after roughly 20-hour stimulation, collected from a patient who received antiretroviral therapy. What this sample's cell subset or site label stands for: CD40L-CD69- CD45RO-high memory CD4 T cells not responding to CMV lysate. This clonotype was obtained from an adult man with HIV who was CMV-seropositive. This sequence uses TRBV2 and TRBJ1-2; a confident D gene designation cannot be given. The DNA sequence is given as TGTGCCAGCAGTAACTTTGGGTCCAACTATGGCTACACCTTC. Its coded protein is CASSNFGSNYGYTF.